This TCR beta chain was captured by sequencing in a study of T cells in Graves' hyperthyroidism and ophthalmopathy. There were TCR beta CDR3 regions amplified from RNA transcripts. A first-round RT-PCR of the TCR CDR3 used the HTBI primer set. TCRdb reprocessed the multiplex PCR reads with MiXCR, giving one entry per CDR3 protein. The data hold under 400,000 distinct CDR3 sequences, with around a sixth observed a single time. There are many counts of this clonotype. V gave up 7 bases and J gave up 1 base; unmatched junction bases: 11. CDR1 is SQVTM and CDR2 is ANQGSEA in the germline V gene. The CDR3 loop spans 16 amino acids. Each ophthalmopathy patient scored at least 3 on the Clinical Activity Score and at least 4 on NOSPECS grade, with duration under 3 months. The diagnoses drew upon clinical symptoms, serum thyroxine and TRAb, thyroid ultrasound and orbital computed tomography.

This clonotype was obtained from a middle-aged woman with Graves' ophthalmopathy. This chain joins TRBV29-1 and TRBJ2-2; 8 bases fit TRBD2. Sequenced input: blood. Here the CDR3 DNA reads TGCAGCGCCCGAGAGGCGGCGGGAGGGAACACCGGGGAGCTGTTTTTT. It codes for CSAREAAGGNTGELFF.